The 14 T cell receptor beta chains below all came from one sample that was sequenced in a study of OX40 agonist ivuxolimab in advanced cancers. Measured with immunoSEQ multiplex PCR; TCRdb has only the in-frame clones, and not every one. This table holds tens of thousands of clones, roughly four fifths found once. The sequencing used CD4+ or CD8+ T cells sorted from blood, collected in a trial of the OX40 agonist ivuxolimab. The receptors originated from an adult with an advanced solid tumor such as melanoma, head and neck, liver or kidney cancer.

V is TRBV7-3 and J is TRBJ1-1, with D maybe TRBD1 (6 bases). The length of the CDR3 is 12 residues. Looked up from germline, CDR1 is SGHTA and CDR2 is FQGTGA. V lost 5 bases, J lost 12 bases, and 16 bases lay in between. The CDR3 nucleotides are TGTGCCAGCAGCCCGGACAGAGTTGTGACTTTCTTT. Protein sequence: CASSPDRVVTFF.

The chain joins TRBV6-9 to TRBJ2-7; D tentatively fits TRBD1 or TRBD2 (5 bases each). The CDR3 length is 17 residues. Germline V gene sequence: CDR1 MNHGY, CDR2 SVAAGI. V lost 0 bases and J lost 0, with 15 bases in between. The CDR3 region is CASSYSRTWGSSYEQYF. CDR3 DNA: TGTGCCAGCAGTTATTCCAGGACGTGGGGGAGCTCCTACGAGCAGTACTTC.

The J gene is TRBJ2-4, the V gene TRBV28; 9 nucleotides align to TRBD1. Germline V CDR1 and CDR2: MDHEN, SYDVKM. V gave up 6 bases and J gave up 3 bases; unmatched junction bases: 6. CDR3 length: 15 residues. For the CDR3, the DNA is TGTGCCAGCAGGGGACAGGGTCTCGACAAAAACATTCAGTACTTC. Translated, it gives CASRGQGLDKNIQYF.

This clone was observed once. The V gene is TRBV30, the J gene TRBJ2-5; the match to TRBD1 covers 8 bases. The V segment lost 5 bases and the J segment 4 bases; nucleotides outside the gene matches: 3. This CDR3 contains 12 residues. Germline values: CDR1 GTSNPN, CDR2 SVGIG (reference sequence). The CDR3 loop is CAWGQGRETQYF. As DNA, the CDR3 is TGTGCCTGGGGACAGGGTAGAGAGACCCAGTACTTC.

The V gene is TRBV2, the J gene TRBJ2-5, with a tentative D call TRBD1 (6 bases). The V and J ends lost 6 bases and 5 bases respectively, with 13 bases between them. The germline V gene encodes CDR1 SNHLY and CDR2 FYNNEI. This CDR3 comprises 13 residues. CDR3 loop: CASSQGIIETQYF. The CDR3 bases are TGTGCCAGCAGCCAGGGGATAATTGAGACCCAGTACTTC.

J is TRBJ2-7 and V is TRBV7-2; 8 bases match TRBD1. V lost 2 bases and J lost 4; bases outside the gene matches: 7. Per germline, CDR1 SGHTA and CDR2 FQGNSA. This CDR3 is built from 15 residues. CDR3 coding DNA: TGTGCCAGCAGCTTACTCCCCAGGACAGGGTACGAGCAGTACTTC. It translates to CASSLLPRTGYEQYF. The variable domain in full, completed from reference TRBV7-2 and TRBJ2-7, reads GAGVSQSPSNKVTEKGKDVELRCDPISGHTALYWYRQSLGQGLEFLIYFQGNSAPDKSGLPSDRFSAERTGGSVSTLTIQRTQQEDSAVYLCASSLLPRTGYEQYFGPGTRLTVT.

This clone was detected only a few times. The genes are TRBV10-3 and TRBJ1-2; D call uncertain. This CDR3 is 14 amino acids long. Germline CDR1 is ENHRY and CDR2 is SYGVKD. Trimming removed 7 bases at V and 8 bases at J, with 20 bases between. The CDR3 sequence is CAINVGGLVGGYTF. CDR3 in DNA: TGTGCCATCAACGTGGGCGGACTGGTTGGGGGCTACACCTTC.

The chain recombines TRBV5-8 with TRBJ2-1; TRBD1 agrees at 10 bases. CDR1 and CDR2 (germline): SGHTS, YDEGEE. V gave up 3 bases and J gave up 7 bases; unmatched junction bases: 7. The CDR3 consists of 15 residues. CDR3 DNA sequence: TGTGCCAGCAGCTATCGAAAGGACAGGGGGAATGAGCAGTTCTTC. It yields the protein CASSYRKDRGNEQFF. The full variable domain, in which reference TRBV5-8 and TRBJ2-1 provide the parts outside the CDR3, is EAGVTQSPTHLIKTRGQQATLRCSPISGHTSVYWYQQALGLGLQFLLWYDEGEERNRGNFPPRFSGRQFPNYSSELNVNALELEDSALYLCASSYRKDRGNEQFFGPGTRLTVL.

The V gene is TRBV28, the J gene TRBJ2-5; 8 nucleotides line up with TRBD2. The closer fit of TRBJ2-7 to the DNA end suggests the J call may be wrong. This CDR3 region has 19 residues. The germline gives CDR1 MDHEN, CDR2 SYDVKM. CDR3 in amino acids: CASSLSRTASGSLPYEQYF. CDR3 nucleotides: TGTGCCAGCAGTTTATCTAGAACCGCCAGCGGGAGTTTACCCTACGAGCAGTACTTC.

In this sample, this clone turned up a few times. The chain carries TRBV5-4 and TRBJ2-3, with TRBD2 matching 11 bases. Germline-derived CDR1 and CDR2 are SGHNT and YYREEE (reference sequence). The J segment lost 4 bases and the V segment lost 0 bases, leaving 7 bases of the junction unmatched. The CDR3 is 17 amino acids. The CDR3 is CASSLGVTSGNADTQYF. The CDR3 region has the DNA TGTGCCAGCAGCTTGGGGGTGACTAGCGGGAACGCAGATACGCAGTATTTT. The whole variable domain, filled in from reference TRBV5-4 and TRBJ2-3, reads ETGVTQSPTHLIKTRGQQVTLRCSSQSGHNTVSWYQQALGQGPQFIFQYYREEENGRGNFPPRFSGLQFPNYSSELNVNALELDDSALYLCASSLGVTSGNADTQYFGPGTRLTVL.

V and J are TRBV5-1 and TRBJ1-1, with 10 positions matching TRBD1. Trimming removed 7 bases from V and 5 bases from J; junction bases left unmatched: 2. The CDR3 has 12 amino acids. Germline lookup yields CDR1 SGHRS and CDR2 YFSETQ. DNA for the CDR3: TGCGCCAGCGGGACAGGGGCTACTGAAGCTTTCTTT. Residues: CASGTGATEAFF.

The chain couples TRBV6-1 to TRBJ2-7, with 12 nucleotides matching TRBD1. The J segment lost 7 bases and the V segment lost 6 bases, leaving 10 bases of the junction unmatched. This CDR3 comprises 15 residues. Germline CDR1 MNHNS, CDR2 SASEGT. The CDR3 coding sequence is TGTGCCAGCAGGCCCCCGGGACAGGGGGCCTGGGAGCAGTACTTC. Translation gives CASRPPGQGAWEQYF.

The rearrangement joins TRBV7-8 to TRBJ2-3, with D hard to call. CDR3 length equals 13 residues. Deletions cut 9 bases from V and 4 bases from J, with 14 bases between. Per the germline V gene, CDR1 is SGHVS and CDR2 is FQNEAQ. The CDR3 coding sequence is TGTGCCAGTTCACCACAAGCCCCAGATACGCAGTATTTT. Amino acid sequence: CASSPQAPDTQYF.

The chain employs TRBV19 and TRBJ2-1; a possible D gene is TRBD2 (6 bases). From germline, CDR1 is LNHDA and CDR2 SQIVND (reference sequence). V was clipped by 4 bases and J by 0 bases, with 16 bases between them. The CDR3 runs 17 residues. The CDR3 sequence: CASSNPYRGSSYNEQFF. The CDR3, as DNA: TGTGCCAGTAGTAACCCCTATCGGGGGAGCTCCTACAATGAGCAGTTCTTC. Supplemented by reference TRBV19 and TRBJ2-1, the full variable domain reads DGGITQSPKYLFRKEGQNVTLSCEQNLNHDAMYWYRQDPGQGLRLIYYSQIVNDFQKGDIAEGYSVSREKKESFPLTVTSAQKNPTAFYLCASSNPYRGSSYNEQFFGPGTRLTVL.